This T cell receptor (beta chain) came from a study of blood T cell repertoires in COVID-19. About the research overall: Samples came from the United States, Italy and Spain, spanning acute and convalescent COVID-19. Sources were T cells, B-cell-depleted T cells, or PBMCs; the material itself was cDNA or gDNA.

Assay: immunoSEQ multiplex PCR; the TCRdb copy retains only in-frame clones and omits some. The data hold 50,000 or so clones, with under 85% observed a single time. The specimen was peripheral blood. The TCR comes from a man aged 35-49 years with acute or convalescent COVID-19.

CDR3 region: CATSAAVGTSGSYYEQYF. The CDR3 bases are TGTGCCACCAGTGCAGCTGTTGGGACTAGCGGGAGCTATTACGAGCAGTACTTC. The genes are TRBV24-1 and TRBJ2-7, with TRBD2 identical over 14 bases. CDR1 and CDR2 (germline): KGHDR, SFDVKD. Losses at the gene ends were 5 bases for V and 4 bases for J; bases not matched to a gene: 12. This CDR3 has 18 residues.